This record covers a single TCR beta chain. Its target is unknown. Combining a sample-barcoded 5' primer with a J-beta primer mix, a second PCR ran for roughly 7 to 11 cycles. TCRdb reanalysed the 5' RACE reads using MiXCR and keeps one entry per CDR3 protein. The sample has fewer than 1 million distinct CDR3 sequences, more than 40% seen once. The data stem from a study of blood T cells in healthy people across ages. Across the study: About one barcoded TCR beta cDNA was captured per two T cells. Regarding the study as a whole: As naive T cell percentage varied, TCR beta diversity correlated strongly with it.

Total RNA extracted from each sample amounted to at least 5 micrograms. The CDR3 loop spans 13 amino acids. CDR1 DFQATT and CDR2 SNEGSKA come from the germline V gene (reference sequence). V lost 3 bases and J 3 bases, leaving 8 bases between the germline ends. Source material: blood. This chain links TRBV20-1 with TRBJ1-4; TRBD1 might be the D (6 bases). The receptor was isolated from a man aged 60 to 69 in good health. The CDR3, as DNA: TGCAGTGCTAGGAGGGGGGCTAATGAAAAACTGTTTTTT. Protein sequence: CSARRGANEKLFF.